This TCR beta chain originates from a study of graft-versus-host responses after intestinal transplantation. On the study more broadly: Transplant recipients had multivisceral, liver-intestinal, or isolated intestinal grafts.

Profiled with immunoSEQ multiplex PCR; TCRdb holds only in-frame clones, not every one. The table includes about 89,000 clones, around 91% detected once. To note about this clone: No antigen is known for it.

Whole-study findings and limits: There were GvH clones found in recipient marrow, and some of them appeared first in ileum or blood.

The length of the CDR3 is 13 residues. Trimming removed 4 bases from V and 0 bases from J, with 5 bases in between. Germline V CDR1 and CDR2: LNHNV, YYDKDF (reference sequence). The material was unstimulated CD4+ T cells sorted from spleen or lymph node cells, obtained before intestinal transplant. The TCR originated in a human donor who received an intestinal transplant. The gene calls are TRBV15 and TRBJ2-3; D gene unclear. The CDR3 is CATSTISTDTQYF. CDR3 bases: TGTGCCACCAGCACTATCAGCACAGATACGCAGTATTTT.